The entry below gives a single T cell receptor beta chain sequence along with its context. Antigen unknown. These data come from a study of beta chain features in type 1 diabetes. General study findings and limits: Type 1 diabetes patients had moderately but significantly shorter TCRB CDR3s in all four CD4+ subsets. The question of HLA type influencing TCRB rearrangement was one that remained unresolved here. Patients' naive, central memory and Treg TCRB repertoires seemed closer to one another than those of healthy donors.

The investigators reverse transcribed all of the isolated RNA, so they sequenced expressed TCRB transcripts. Reads from naive, central memory and regulatory T cell samples averaged roughly 3.6 million. TCRdb keeps only in-frame clones here, not all; method: immunoSEQ multiplex PCR. The profile covers more than 250,000 clones, with approximately 15% appearing a single time and approximately 0.015% taken by the ten largest. The CDR3 runs to 13 residues. The sequenced sample was naive CD4+ T cells from blood. The chain recombines TRBV21-1 with TRBJ2-7; TRBD2, the table's D call, lacks a check against the DNA. TRBV21-1 is deemed a pseudogene. This receptor was obtained from a man between 18 and 29 years old with type 1 diabetes. This chain's CDR3 is CASSKGGADEQYF. Written as DNA, the CDR3 is TGTGCCAGCAGCAAAGGGGGAGCGGACGAGCAGTACTTC.